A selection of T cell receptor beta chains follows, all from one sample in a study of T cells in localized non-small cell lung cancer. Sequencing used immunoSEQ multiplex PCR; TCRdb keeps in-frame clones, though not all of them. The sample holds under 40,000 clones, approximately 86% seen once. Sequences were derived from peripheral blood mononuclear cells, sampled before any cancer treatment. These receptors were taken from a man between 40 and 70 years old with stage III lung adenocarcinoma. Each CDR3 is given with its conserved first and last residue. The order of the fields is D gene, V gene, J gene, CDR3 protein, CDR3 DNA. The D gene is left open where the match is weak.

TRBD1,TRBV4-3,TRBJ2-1,CASSQDLRQGVDNEQFF,TGCGCCAGCAGCCAAGATCTCCGACAGGGGGTTGATAATGAGCAGTTCTTC
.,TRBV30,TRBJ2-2,CAWTGLNTGELFF,TGTGCCTGGACTGGACTAAACACCGGGGAGCTGTTTTTT
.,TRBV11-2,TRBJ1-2,CASSLLTTDGYTF,TGTGCCAGCAGCTTATTAACAACGGATGGCTACACCTTC
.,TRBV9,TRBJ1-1,CASSAPEHSNTEAFF,TGTGCCAGCAGCGCTCCGGAACACTCGAACACTGAAGCTTTCTTT
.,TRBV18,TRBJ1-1,CASSQTENTEAFF,TGTGCCAGCTCACAAACAGAGAACACTGAAGCTTTCTTT
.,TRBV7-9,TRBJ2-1,CASSPSVSVTYNEQFF,TGTGCCAGCAGCCCCTCGGTCTCCGTGACCTACAATGAGCAGTTCTTC
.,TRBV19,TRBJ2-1,CASSPGTSRGAYNEQFF,TGTGCCAGTAGTCCGGGGACTTCCCGGGGGGCTTACAATGAGCAGTTCTTC
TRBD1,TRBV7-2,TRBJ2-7,CASSFTGTGSYEQYF,TGTGCCAGCAGCTTCACCGGGACAGGGTCCTACGAGCAGTACTTC
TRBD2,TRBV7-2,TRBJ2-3,CASSLPLGSGGSTDTQYF,TGTGCCAGCAGCTTACCATTGGGTAGCGGGGGCTCCACAGATACGCAGTATTTT
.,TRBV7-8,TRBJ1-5,CASSLIGGGGPGQPQHF,TGTGCCAGCAGCTTAATCGGCGGGGGGGGCCCCGGGCAGCCCCAGCATTTT
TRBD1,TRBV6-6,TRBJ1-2,CASSPATGVNYGYTF,TGTGCCAGCAGTCCCGCCACAGGGGTTAACTATGGCTACACCTTC
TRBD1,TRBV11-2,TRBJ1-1,CASSIMTGGTEAFF,TGTGCCAGCAGCATCATGACAGGGGGCACTGAAGCTTTCTTT
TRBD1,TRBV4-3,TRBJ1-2,CASSPRAGGALIYGYTF,TGCGCCAGCAGCCCCCGGGCAGGGGGCGCGCTGATCTATGGCTACACCTTC
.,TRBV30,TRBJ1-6,CAWDSYNSPLHF,TGTGCCTGGGACAGTTATAATTCACCCCTCCACTTT
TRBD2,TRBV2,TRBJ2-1,CASNGLAAKEQFF,TGTGCCAGCAATGGACTAGCGGCAAAAGAGCAGTTCTTC
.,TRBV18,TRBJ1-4,CASSRGSRNEKLFF,TGTGCCAGCTCACGGGGCAGCCGTAATGAAAAACTGTTTTTT
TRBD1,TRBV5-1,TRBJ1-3,CASSWGQSSGNTIYF,TGCGCCAGCAGCTGGGGACAGAGCTCTGGAAACACCATATATTTT
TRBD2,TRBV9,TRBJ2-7,CASSRELAGPYEQYF,TGTGCCAGCAGCAGAGAGCTAGCGGGGCCCTACGAGCAGTACTTC
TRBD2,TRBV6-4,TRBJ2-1,CASSDGAGGGNEQFF,TGTGCCAGCAGTGACGGAGCGGGGGGTGGGAATGAGCAGTTCTTC